One sample yielded the 11 T cell receptor beta chains listed below, sequenced in a study of T cells in Graves' hyperthyroidism and ophthalmopathy (dated by TCRdb to between 2017 and 2020). Libraries were constructed by multiplex PCR. TCRdb records Illumina HiSeq 2000 as the sequencer. TCR beta CDR3 regions were amplified from RNA transcripts. The TCR CDR3 was subjected to a first round of RT-PCR using the HTBI primer set and the Qiagen OneStep RT-PCR kit. TCRdb reran the public reads through fastp at Q25 and MiXCR, keeping productive beta chains. CDR3 protein duplicates are merged, each entry listing the most common genes and DNA. The sample records around 250,000 distinct CDR3 sequences, approximately 14% of which are singletons. Less than 15% of the sample lies in the top ten. What was sequenced was blood. The origin of the receptors is a middle-aged woman with Graves' hyperthyroidism that later progressed to Graves' ophthalmopathy.

This clonotype was recorded at least ten times. The chain is built from TRBV5-1 and TRBJ2-3; D is undetermined. Germline lookup yields CDR1 SGHRS and CDR2 YFSETQ. The CDR3 runs 14 residues. The V and J ends lost 5 bases and 4 bases respectively, with 14 bases between them. The CDR3 region is CASSVAGWPDTQYF. CDR3 nucleotide sequence: TGCGCCAGCAGTGTAGCAGGATGGCCAGATACGCAGTATTTT.

This clonotype occurred a few times. V and J are TRBV9 and TRBJ2-1, with D perhaps given as TRBD1 or TRBD2 (5 bases each). Germline loops: CDR1 SGDLS, CDR2 YYNGEE. The CDR3 is 14 amino acids. The V end lost 0 bases, the J end lost 6 bases, and 10 bases lay between the germline ends. This CDR3 is CASSVGGRGNEQFF. The CDR3 region has the DNA TGTGCCAGCAGCGTAGGGGGCCGGGGCAATGAGCAGTTCTTC.

Comment on this clonotype: A much larger clone is a single base away; this may be a read error. The chain joins TRBV3-1 to TRBJ1-1, with D possibly being TRBD1 (5 bases). Deletions cut 4 bases from V and 5 bases from J, with 14 bases between. The CDR3 is made up of 14 amino acids. Germline V gene lookup returns CDR1 LGHDT and CDR2 YNNKEL (reference sequence). CDR3 region: CASSRGGWATEAFF. The CDR3 DNA reads TGTGCCAGCAGCCGGGGCGGATGGGCAACTGAAGCTTTCTTT.

This clonotype has at least ten counts. The rearrangement links TRBV19 to TRBJ1-1, with no clear D. The germline V and J ends were trimmed by 0 bases and 5 bases, with 13 bases remaining between them. The CDR3 has 15 residues. CDR1 is LNHDA, CDR2 SQIVND, per germline (reference sequence). CDR3 residues: CASSIEASPWTEAFF. CDR3 DNA sequence: TGTGCCAGTAGTATAGAGGCCAGCCCCTGGACTGAAGCTTTCTTT. The full variable domain, completed using reference TRBV19 and TRBJ1-1, is DGGITQSPKYLFRKEGQNVTLSCEQNLNHDAMYWYRQDPGQGLRLIYYSQIVNDFQKGDIAEGYSVSREKKESFPLTVTSAQKNPTAFYLCASSIEASPWTEAFFGQGTRLTVV.

This clonotype was counted many times. The chain carries TRBV7-2 and TRBJ1-2; TRBD1 might be the D (6 bases). CDR1 is SGHTA and CDR2 is FQGNSA in the germline V gene. Trimming removed 2 bases at V and 4 bases at J, with 17 bases between. The CDR3 is 16 amino acids. The CDR3 region has the DNA TGTGCCAGCAGCTTATACAGGGCCGGTAATAGCTATGGCTACACCTTC. It codes for CASSLYRAGNSYGYTF.

CDR3 nucleotides: TGTGCCAGCAGTCCTATTGCGGGGACAGGGACTACCCGGGGTTCCTACAATGAGCAGTTCTTC. Translating it yields CASSPIAGTGTTRGSYNEQFF. The chain employs TRBV5-4 and TRBJ2-1, with 9 positions matching TRBD1. CDR3 size: 21 residues. With 5 bases clipped from V and 1 base from J, the junction kept 22 bases outside the gene matches. Germline CDR1 SGHNT, CDR2 YYREEE (reference sequence).

This clonotype was seen ten or more times. This chain connects TRBV6-1 to TRBJ2-1; D is possibly TRBD2 (5 bases). The CDR3 totals 16 residues. Germline CDR1 and CDR2: MNHNS and SASEGT. Trimming shortened V by 5 bases and J by 0 bases, and 14 bases separated the two germline ends. The CDR3 coding sequence is TGTGCCAGCAGTTTCTTCGCGGGTAGCTCCTACAATGAGCAGTTCTTC. Protein sequence: CASSFFAGSSYNEQFF.

The chain combines TRBV5-1 with TRBJ1-4; D may be TRBD1 (5 bases). The CDR3 is 16 amino acids. Trimming took 0 bases from V and 5 from J, leaving 14 bases between them. Looked up from germline, CDR1 is SGHRS and CDR2 is YFSETQ. In DNA form, the CDR3 reads TGCGCCAGCAGCTTGGCTGGGGCAGCCAAGAATGAAAAACTGTTTTTT. Its protein product is CASSLAGAAKNEKLFF.

The table lists this clonotype with many counts. The V gene is TRBV20-1, the J gene TRBJ1-2, with 7 bases matching TRBD1. Germline lookup yields CDR1 DFQATT and CDR2 SNEGSKA (reference sequence). V shed 6 bases and J 8 bases; nucleotides not matched to a gene: 12. The CDR3 consists of 13 residues. CDR3 sequence reads: CSAIPRQGRGYTF. For the CDR3, the DNA is TGCAGTGCAATTCCGAGACAGGGCCGCGGCTACACCTTC.

This clonotype was seen repeatedly, ten times or more. Written as DNA, the CDR3 is TGTGCCACAGGCGGACTAGCGGGAGGGTCCAATGAGCAGTTCTTC. Amino acid sequence: CATGGLAGGSNEQFF. This sequence joins TRBV24-1 and TRBJ2-1; TRBD2 matches at 15 bases. This CDR3 is 15 amino acids long. Germline V gene sequence: CDR1 KGHDR, CDR2 SFDVKD. The junction had 6 bases not matched to a gene; V was cut back by 10 bases and J by 6 bases.

This clonotype was seen repeatedly, ten times or more. Being one base from a much bigger clone, this may be a read error. V and J are TRBV11-3 and TRBJ2-1; D remains ambiguous. The germline CDR1 and CDR2 sequences are SGHNT and YENEEA. This CDR3 is built from 13 residues. In DNA form, the CDR3 reads TGTGCCAGCAGCTTACGTCCCTACAATGAGCAGCTCTTC. It encodes CASSLRPYNEQLF.